The clone carrying this T cell receptor beta chain was observed many times. Each library that profiled naive CD8 cells came from 20,000 to 1,000,000 sorted cells with 10%, 30% or 50% RNA. CD8+CD4-CCR7+CD45RA+ sorting gave the naive CD8 T cells. With 6 bases clipped from V and 1 base from J, the junction kept 10 bases outside the gene matches. Germline lookup yields CDR1 SQVTM and CDR2 ANQGSEA. The CDR3 runs to 15 residues. This sample is drawn from a study of molecular identifiers for immune sequencing clone quantification. TCRdb fed the PCR reads into MiXCR, producing one record per CDR3 protein. Of about 630,000 distinct CDR3 sequences listed, about 25% were seen once; the top ten hold about 0.84%.

The chain couples TRBV29-1 to TRBJ2-7, with 9 bases fitting TRBD2. Sequenced: naive CD8+ T cells from blood, with Jurkat cell RNA spiked in. Subset noted: FACS-sorted CD8+CD4-CCR7+CD45RA+ naive T cells. This sequence originates from a human donor in good health. Some libraries in this study had Jurkat cell RNA spiked in. In DNA, the CDR3 is TGCAGCGTACTCCTATTTGCGGGGGGGTCCTACGAGCAGTACTTC. Its translation: CSVLLFAGGSYEQYF.